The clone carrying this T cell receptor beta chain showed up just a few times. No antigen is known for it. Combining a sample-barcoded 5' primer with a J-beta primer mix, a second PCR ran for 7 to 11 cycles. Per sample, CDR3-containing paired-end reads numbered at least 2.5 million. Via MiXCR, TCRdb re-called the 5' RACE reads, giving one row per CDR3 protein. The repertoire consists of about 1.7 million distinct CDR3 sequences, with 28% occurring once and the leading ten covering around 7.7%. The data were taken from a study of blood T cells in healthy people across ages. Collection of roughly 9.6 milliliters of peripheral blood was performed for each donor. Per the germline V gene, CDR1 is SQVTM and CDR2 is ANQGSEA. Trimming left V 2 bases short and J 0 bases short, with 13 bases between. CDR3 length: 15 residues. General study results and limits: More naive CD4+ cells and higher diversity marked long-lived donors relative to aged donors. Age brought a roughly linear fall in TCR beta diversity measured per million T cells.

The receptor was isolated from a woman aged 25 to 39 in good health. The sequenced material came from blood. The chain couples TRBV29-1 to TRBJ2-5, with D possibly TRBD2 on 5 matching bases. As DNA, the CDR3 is TGCAGCGTTGAAACGGGGTCACCGTACCAAGAGACCCAGTACTTC. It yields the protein CSVETGSPYQETQYF.